This T cell receptor beta chain was profiled in a study of cytomegalovirus exposure and HLA in healthy donors (dated by TCRdb to about 2017). Notes on the research overall: According to an earlier analysis of 550 to 700 of the donors, 200 million or so T cells yielded 100 million or so unique TCR beta sequences and about 300 Gb of sequence data. An early release covering over 500 HLA-typed donors comprised about 300 gigabases of sequencing data and around 86 million unique TCR sequences. The genetic ancestry cluster associated with self-reported Caucasian donors included roughly 84% of the 398 genotyped donors. The study aimed to test whether signatures of past pathogen exposure could be identified by cataloging public T cell receptors. The T cell repertoires of several hundred subjects were profiled by immunosequencing and related to cytomegalovirus serostatus. Besides the first cohort of around 700 subjects, a separate validation cohort made up of around 120 different subjects was used. The study combined high-throughput TCR immunosequencing, statistical association of individual TCRs with disease status, and machine learning to predict cytomegalovirus infection status. To study patterns of TCR occurrence, a later analysis re-analyzed previously published TCR beta repertoires from 700 or so donors and added high-resolution HLA genotyping. Rather than using new phenotypic data, the later analysis identified candidate immune exposures from TCR beta sequences and from how often those sequences occurred across donors. An earlier analysis of around 580 of the donors used high-throughput TCR beta sequencing to judge whether each TCR beta V gene segment behaved as functional or pseudogenic. Alongside the repertoire data, information on donor age, sex, ethnicity and CMV serostatus was compiled. In a later genetic analysis, genome-wide SNP genotypes for about 65% of the roughly 670 donors were used, and that subset was treated as a discovery cohort. Every repertoire in the discovery cohort had been generated on one and the same sequencing platform. Class I and class II HLA loci were covered by the typing at four-digit resolution. Typing coverage differed by locus: A, B, C, DRB1 and DQB1 were typed in roughly 629-640 donors, DQA1 in roughly 510, DPA1 in some 570, and DPB1 in around 440. Roughly 5 DR-DQ haplotypes were handled as single units for association and clustering because linkage in the cohort was strong. Among roughly 400 genotyped donors of the cohort, an average of approximately 240,000 unique TCR beta nucleotide sequences was sequenced per donor, of which about 20% were non-productive.

The CDR3, cysteine through phenylalanine, is 15 amino acids long. Only the CDR3 portion is preserved as DNA: 45 bases, with reading frame beginning at the first base. From the germline V gene (reference sequence), CDR1 is SEHNR and CDR2 is FQNEAQ. V has 5 bases trimmed and J has 1 base trimmed; junction bases matching no gene number 4. The cohort consisted of 600 or so healthy bone marrow donors. Cohort members were all nominally healthy when sampled, although unrecorded immune exposures were likely present. The donor was CMV seropositive and was included in the group of some 290 seropositive cohort members. Every donor gave a peripheral blood sample, and the peripheral blood mononuclear cells from that sample were used for TCR beta sequencing. The Qiagen DNeasy Blood Extraction Kit was used to extract genomic DNA from the blood cell samples. On this clone: Its antigen is unknown. Base-call qualities are not available, and no considerably larger clone is one nucleotide away.

The full study reports these points: Correlated functional status among segregating V segments might reflect linkage disequilibrium, but an unknown experimental factor could not be ruled out. HLA typing was unavailable for some donors at each locus, so association tests used only the typed subset. Most TCR sequences were seen in very few donors, while some public TCRs were found in many individuals. The 87-base-pair reads could not distinguish some IMGT-functional V segments, including TRBV6-2 and TRBV6-3, so those segments were excluded. CMV serostatus was the only immune exposure information available for the cohort. In a later analysis, most CMV-associated TCR beta chains were found to appear HLA-restricted, with HLA associations seemingly driven largely by CMV exposure. The authors suggested that the approach could potentially be extended to other disease states and immunological phenotypes. Sequencing depth was assumed to be roughly uniform across donors in the presence/absence analyses, though that assumption may not hold. V-gene and J-gene trimming of TCR beta chains was associated with a missense DCLRE1C variant in a later genetic analysis, and the association was replicated in an independent cohort. The classifier was reported to diagnose cytomegalovirus status with high specificity and sensitivity in both the original cohort and the validation cohort. A later analysis associated 16,951 TCR beta sequences with specific HLA alleles at a false discovery rate of 0.05. In a later analysis, HLA-associated TCR beta chains showed more clonal expansion and lower generation probabilities than non-associated chains that were equally common. In the study, 150 to 200 TCR beta chains were listed as associated with cytomegalovirus. The earlier analysis of almost 600 of the donors excluded about 16 rarely observed V segments, including chromosome 9 orphons, because counts were too low. A later analysis found that TCR association rates varied across HLA loci, with DRB1 alleles showing the most associated TCRs and HLA-C alleles the fewest. A few of the identified cytomegalovirus-associated TCR beta chains were confirmed in vitro to be specific for cytomegalovirus antigens. Compared with the approximately 670-donor mean, donors in an Asian-associated ancestry cluster had fewer N-insertions in productive TCRs, according to a later genetic analysis. When HLA alleles, especially DR and DQ, strongly co-occurred, TCR associations were difficult to assign to individual alleles. In an earlier analysis of some 500 of the donors, most TCR beta V segments appeared in productive rearrangements about 90% or about 30% of the time, broadly matching IMGT annotations. A further reported finding was that TCR beta sequences accurately predicted the HLA-A and HLA-B alleles for most subjects in the first cohort. The cohort was sequenced for TCR beta chains only, and without alpha or paired-chain data the features that could be detected were limited. A cluster of highly shared sequence variants was judged likely to represent a technical artifact of the sequencing pipeline. According to a later analysis, parvovirus B19, influenza, CMV and Epstein-Barr virus appeared linked to several top co-occurrence clusters.

The receptor library was made with the immunoSEQ multiplex PCR assay. The multiplex PCR relied on a mix of 60 forward primers for TCR Vbeta segments and 13 reverse primers for TCR Jbeta segments. Amplification of the CDR3 region of rearranged TCR beta genes was performed with a multiplex PCR assay on genomic DNA. The Illumina HiSeq System was used to sequence the amplified TCR beta libraries as 87-base-pair reads. Processing in the source paper ran as follows. Across the 500 to 850 repertoires, a later analysis counted approximately 75 million unique TCR beta chains, some 11 million of which were shared by at least two donors. Raw reads were error-corrected and collapsed into unique sequences by a nearest-neighbor algorithm in which closely related sequences were merged to remove PCR and sequencing errors. To assign V, D and J gene segments, CDR3 sequences were aligned to IMGT reference sequences. For a sequence to be retained, a match of at least six nucleotides to both a V gene segment and a J gene segment was required. Rearrangements were called productive when the CDR3 lacked stop codons and stayed in frame with V and J; all others were non-productive. Following IMGT convention, CDR3 was defined as the stretch from the second conserved V-encoded cysteine to the conserved J-encoded phenylalanine. In an earlier analysis of just under 600 of the donors, sequences lacking an unambiguous match to a single V gene segment were excluded. In an earlier analysis of approximately 590 of the donors, a V segment was called functional when productive rearrangements were above 56.7%, and segregating when the standard deviation between donors exceeded 5%. A statistical classification framework was developed to diagnose cytomegalovirus status using the catalog of TCR beta chain sequences. In a later analysis, V and J genes were assigned by comparing TCR nucleotide sequences against IMGT/GENE-DB human TR gene sequences. A later analysis assigned CDR3 sequences and most-parsimonious VDJ recombination scenarios with the TCRdist pipeline. In a later analysis, every TCR beta chain was defined by the combination of its CDR3 amino acid sequence and its V-gene family, and reads without a unique V-gene family were dropped. As a way to deal with suspected cross-contamination and a sequencing artifact, a later analysis dropped 450 to 600 nucleotide sequences that were highly shared and had low generation probability. A later analysis calculated a clonal expansion index for each public chain from normalized within-repertoire ranks of inferred template counts. In a later analysis, generation probabilities were computed using a VDJ recombination model fitted to out-of-frame rearrangements, and the results were checked against IGoR. In a later analysis, TCR-TCR, TCR-HLA and TCR-CMV co-occurrence was scored with hypergeometric tests, and a repertoire-size bias correction was applied to TCR pairs. To estimate false discovery rates, a later analysis permuted the HLA or CMV assignments 20 times. A later analysis grouped co-occurring TCRs with DBSCAN, adding TCRdist sequence similarity when clustering within HLA-allele-positive subsets. Co-occurrence clustering excluded repertoires with fewer than 30,000 or more than 120,000 public chains, plus five with anomalous nucleotide sharing. TCRdb re-hosts the immuneACCESS table, in-frame sequences only. Its copies lack some clones; in the studies checked, an unresolved V gene accounts for under half of them, and the cause for the rest is not known. Clone size and the V and J calls come from that table; the DNA yielded D and trimming. In this sample the table shows approximately 70,000 clones, around 72% of which occur a single time. Of the sample, approximately 15% is held by the ten largest clones.

The receptor's source is a male donor in good health and CMV-seropositive. Sample: PBMCs. The chain employs TRBV7-9 and TRBJ2-3; a stretch of 9 junction bases matches TRBD2. In nucleotide form, the sequence is TGTGCCAGCAGCCTTACTAGCGGGCGCACAGATACGCAGTATTTT. This yields the protein CASSLTSGRTDTQYF. The entire variable domain, with the stretches around the CDR3 drawn from the reference TRBV7-9 and TRBJ2-3 proteins, is DTGVSQNPRHKITKRGQNVTFRCDPISEHNRLYWYRQTLGQGPEFLTYFQNEAQLEKSRLLSDRFSAERPKGSFSTLEIQRTEQGDSAMYLCASSLTSGRTDTQYFGPGTRLTVL.